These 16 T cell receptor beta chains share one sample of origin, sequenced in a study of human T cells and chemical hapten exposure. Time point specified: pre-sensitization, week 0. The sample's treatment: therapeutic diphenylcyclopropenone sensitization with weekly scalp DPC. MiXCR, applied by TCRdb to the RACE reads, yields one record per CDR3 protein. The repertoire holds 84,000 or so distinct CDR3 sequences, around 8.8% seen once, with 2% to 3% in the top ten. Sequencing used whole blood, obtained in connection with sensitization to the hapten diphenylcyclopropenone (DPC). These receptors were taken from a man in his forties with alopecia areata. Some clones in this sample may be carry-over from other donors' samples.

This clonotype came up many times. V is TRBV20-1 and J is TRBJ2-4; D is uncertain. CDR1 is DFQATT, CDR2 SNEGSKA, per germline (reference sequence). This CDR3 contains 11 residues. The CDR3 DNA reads TGCAGCGCCCGATCACCGGACATTCAGTACTTC. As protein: CSARSPDIQYF.

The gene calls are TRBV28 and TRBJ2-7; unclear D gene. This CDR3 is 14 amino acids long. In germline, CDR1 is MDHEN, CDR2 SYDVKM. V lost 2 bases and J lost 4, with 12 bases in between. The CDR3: CASSLIGRSYEQYF. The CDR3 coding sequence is TGTGCCAGCAGTTTAATCGGCAGATCGTACGAGCAGTACTTC.

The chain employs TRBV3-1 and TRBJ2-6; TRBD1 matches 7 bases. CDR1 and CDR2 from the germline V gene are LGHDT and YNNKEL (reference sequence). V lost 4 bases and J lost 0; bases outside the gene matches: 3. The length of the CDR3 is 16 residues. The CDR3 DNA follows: TGTGCCAGCAGCCGGGGACAGCTCTCTGGGGCCAACGTCCTGACTTTC. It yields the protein CASSRGQLSGANVLTF.

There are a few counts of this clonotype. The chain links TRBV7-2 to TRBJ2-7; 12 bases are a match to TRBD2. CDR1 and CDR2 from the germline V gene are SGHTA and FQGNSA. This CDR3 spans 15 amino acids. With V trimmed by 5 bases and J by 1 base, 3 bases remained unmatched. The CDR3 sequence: CASSMTSGGSYEQYV. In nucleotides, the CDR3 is TGTGCCAGCAGCATGACTAGCGGGGGATCCTACGAGCAGTACGTC.

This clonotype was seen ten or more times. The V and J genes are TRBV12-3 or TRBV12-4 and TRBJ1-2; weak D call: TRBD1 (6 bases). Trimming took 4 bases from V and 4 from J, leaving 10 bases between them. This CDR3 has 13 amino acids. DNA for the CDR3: TGTGCCAGCAGTTCGGGGACAACCTATGGCTACACCTTC. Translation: CASSSGTTYGYTF.

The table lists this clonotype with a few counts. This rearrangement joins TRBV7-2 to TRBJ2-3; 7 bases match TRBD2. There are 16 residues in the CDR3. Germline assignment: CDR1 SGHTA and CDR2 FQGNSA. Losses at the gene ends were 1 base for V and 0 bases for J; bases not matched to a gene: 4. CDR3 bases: TGTGCCAGCAGCTTAGGATGGCGGGAGAGCACAGATACGCAGTATTTT. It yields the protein CASSLGWRESTDTQYF.

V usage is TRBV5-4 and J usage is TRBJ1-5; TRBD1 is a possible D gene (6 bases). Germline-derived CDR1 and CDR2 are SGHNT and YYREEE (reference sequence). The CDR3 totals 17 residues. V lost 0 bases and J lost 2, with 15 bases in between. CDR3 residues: CASSLVSRGKGNQPQHF. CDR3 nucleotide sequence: TGTGCCAGCAGCTTGGTCAGTAGGGGGAAAGGCAATCAGCCCCAGCATTTT.

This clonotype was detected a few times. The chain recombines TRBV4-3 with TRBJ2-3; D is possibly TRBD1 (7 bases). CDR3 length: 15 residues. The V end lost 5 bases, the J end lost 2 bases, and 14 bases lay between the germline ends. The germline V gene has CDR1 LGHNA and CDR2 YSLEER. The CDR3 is CASSSQGGVTDTQYF. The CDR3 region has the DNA TGCGCCAGCAGCTCGCAGGGGGGTGTCACAGATACGCAGTATTTT.

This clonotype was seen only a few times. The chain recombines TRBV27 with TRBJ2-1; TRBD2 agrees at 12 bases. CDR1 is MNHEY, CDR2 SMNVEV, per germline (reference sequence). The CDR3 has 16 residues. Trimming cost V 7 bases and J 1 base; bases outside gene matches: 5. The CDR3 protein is CASTPTSGSSYNEQFF. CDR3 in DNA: TGTGCCAGCACCCCGACTAGCGGGAGTTCCTACAATGAGCAGTTCTTC.

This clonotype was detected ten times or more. The CDR3 DNA reads TGTGCCAGCAGCCAGCACCCCGGACGAAAGAAGCTAGCAGATACGCAGTATTTT. This translates into CASSQHPGRKKLADTQYF. This rearrangement joins TRBV6-5 to TRBJ2-3; no reliable D call. The V gene's germline CDR1 is MNHEY and CDR2 SVGAGI. This CDR3 has 18 residues. The germline V and J ends were trimmed by 6 bases and 4 bases, with 26 bases remaining between them.

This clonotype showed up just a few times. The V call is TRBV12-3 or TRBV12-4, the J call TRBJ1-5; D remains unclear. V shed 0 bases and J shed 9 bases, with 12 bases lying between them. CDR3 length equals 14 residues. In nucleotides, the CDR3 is TGTGCCAGCAGTTTAGCGCCCATCCTATCGCCCCAGCATTTT. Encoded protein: CASSLAPILSPQHF.

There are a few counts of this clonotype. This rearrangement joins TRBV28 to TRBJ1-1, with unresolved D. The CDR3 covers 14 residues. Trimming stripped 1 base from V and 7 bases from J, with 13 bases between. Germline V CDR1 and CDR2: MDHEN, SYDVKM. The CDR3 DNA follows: TGTGCCAGCAGTTTATTGGGCAGCACGATTGAAGCTTTCTTT. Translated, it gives CASSLLGSTIEAFF.

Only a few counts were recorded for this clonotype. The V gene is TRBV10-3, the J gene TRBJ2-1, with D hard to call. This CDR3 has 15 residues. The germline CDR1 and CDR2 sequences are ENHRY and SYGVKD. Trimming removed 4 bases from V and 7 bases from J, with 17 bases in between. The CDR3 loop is CAISGDVGRRNEQFF. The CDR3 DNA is TGTGCCATCAGTGGTGATGTTGGTAGAAGGAATGAGCAGTTCTTC.

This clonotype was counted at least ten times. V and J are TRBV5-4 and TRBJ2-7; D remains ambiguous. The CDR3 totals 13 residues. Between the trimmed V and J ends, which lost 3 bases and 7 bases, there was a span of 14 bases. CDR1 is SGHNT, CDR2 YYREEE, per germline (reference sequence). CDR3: CASSYMGFEEQYV. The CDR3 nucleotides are TGTGCCAGCAGCTATATGGGGTTTGAAGAGCAGTACGTC.

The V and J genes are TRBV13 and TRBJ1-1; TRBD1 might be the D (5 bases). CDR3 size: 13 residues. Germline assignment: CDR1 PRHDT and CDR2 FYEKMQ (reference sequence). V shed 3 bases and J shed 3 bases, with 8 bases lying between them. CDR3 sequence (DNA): TGTGCCAGCAGCTTGGCGGGGGACACTGAAGCTTTCTTT. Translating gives CASSLAGDTEAFF.

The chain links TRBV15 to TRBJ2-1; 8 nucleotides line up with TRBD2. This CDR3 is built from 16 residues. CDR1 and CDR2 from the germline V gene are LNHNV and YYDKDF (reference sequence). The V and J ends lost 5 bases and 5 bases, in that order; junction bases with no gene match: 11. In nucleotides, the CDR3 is TGTGCCACCAGCCGTTATGTAGGACTAGCTGACAATGAGCAGTTCTTC. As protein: CATSRYVGLADNEQFF. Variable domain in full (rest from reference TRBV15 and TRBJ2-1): DAMVIQNPRYQVTQFGKPVTLSCSQTLNHNVMYWYQQKSSQAPKLLFHYYDKDFNNEADTPDNFQSRRPNTSFCFLDIRSPGLGDTAMYLCATSRYVGLADNEQFFGPGTRLTVL.